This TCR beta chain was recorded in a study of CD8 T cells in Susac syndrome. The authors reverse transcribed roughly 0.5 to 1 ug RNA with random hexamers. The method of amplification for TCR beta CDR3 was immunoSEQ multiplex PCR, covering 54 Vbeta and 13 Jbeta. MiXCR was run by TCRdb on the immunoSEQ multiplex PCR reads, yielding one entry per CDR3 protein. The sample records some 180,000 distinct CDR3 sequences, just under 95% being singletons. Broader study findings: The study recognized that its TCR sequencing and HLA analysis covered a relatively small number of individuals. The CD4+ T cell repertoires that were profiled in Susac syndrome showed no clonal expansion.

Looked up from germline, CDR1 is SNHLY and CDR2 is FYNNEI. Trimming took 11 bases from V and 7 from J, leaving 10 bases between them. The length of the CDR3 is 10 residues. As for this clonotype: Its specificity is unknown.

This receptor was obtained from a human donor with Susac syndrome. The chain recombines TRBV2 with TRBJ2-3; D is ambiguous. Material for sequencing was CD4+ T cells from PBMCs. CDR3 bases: TGTGCCGCGATAAGGTATACGCAGTATTTT. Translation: CAAIRYTQYF.